This TCR beta chain is drawn from a study of CD8+ T cells in alopecia areata (dated by TCRdb to the late 2010s). Some background on the complete study: Treated patients were enrolled in an open-label pilot trial of oral tofacitinib at 5 to 10 mg twice daily for moderate-to-severe alopecia areata. Patients stayed on tofacitinib for 6 to 18 months and then had 6 months of follow-up off drug so that delayed response and recurrence could be assessed. For the treated patients, the SALT score, which quantifies what percentage of scalp surface area is affected, served as the measure of disease severity. In both human patients and the C3H/HeJ mouse model, the study applied high-throughput TCRbeta sequencing to look at T cell clonal expansion in alopecia areata. Human TCRbeta sequencing covered scalp tissue and sorted CD4+ and CD8+ peripheral blood T cells from patchy and totalis/universalis alopecia areata patients and healthy controls. Biopsies were taken from tofacitinib-treated patients at baseline and at 4 and 24 weeks of treatment, and a later scalp biopsy was taken in several of the tofacitinib-treated patients. Clonality in the scalp was compared among normal scalp (n=4), patchy alopecia areata scalp (n=8), and alopecia totalis/universalis scalp (n=8). The RNA source kit depended on sample type: the PAXgene miRNA kit for fixed scalp, the miRNeasy kit for PBMCs, and the RNeasy kit for mouse skin. TCRbeta CDR3 regions were amplified by immunoSEQ multiplex PCR using 35 Vbeta forward and 13 Jbeta reverse primers.

From V the trimming removes 2 bases and from J it removes 8 bases, while the gene matches leave 14 bases of the junction unaccounted for. CDR1 and CDR2, per the germline V gene, are SQVTM and ANQGSEA. The cysteine opens and the phenylalanine closes a CDR3 of 16 amino acids. Only the CDR3 portion is preserved as DNA: 48 bases, with reading frame beginning at the first base. In light of the paper, this sample's time point label describes: 24 weeks on oral tofacitinib. This sample's treatment or condition label indicates: oral pan-JAK inhibitor, 5-10 mg twice daily. Peripheral blood and lesional scalp punch biopsies were obtained from patients with alopecia areata. PBMCs were isolated by density centrifugation and stained for CD3, CD4 and CD8, and CD4+ and CD8+ T cells were sorted on a FACSAria. Library prep was done by the immunoSEQ multiplex PCR assay. For TCR sequencing, RNA was extracted from every sample and reverse transcribed into cDNA to serve as template. SuperScript III was used for first-strand cDNA synthesis, primed with a 2:1 mix of oligo-dT and random hexamers. A synthetic immune receptor repertoire was used to gauge amplification bias, and whatever bias remained was removed computationally. The study's own analysis went as follows. Raw reads were preprocessed for error removal, and CDR3 was defined according to IMGT conventions as running from the conserved cysteine to phenylalanine. Clonality was computed as 1 minus the Shannon entropy, with the entropy normalized by log2 of the number of productive unique TCRs. Scalp TCRbeta sequences were cross-referenced with sorted blood CD4 and CD8 repertoires so that the CD4 or CD8 identity of scalp clones could be inferred. Sourced from immuneACCESS, this table was stored by TCRdb with only in-frame sequences that have V and J called. A share of the clones is absent; for the studies checked, an unresolved V gene accounts for under half, and the remainder has no known explanation. V and J calls plus clone size are reproduced from that table; the DNA served to infer D and trimming. Here the sample has about 180,000 clones; about 48% occur a single time. The leading ten clones occupy approximately 11% of the sample.

Findings and caveats that apply to the study as a whole: Tofacitinib significantly decreased scalp clonality and the number of expanded CD8+ clones among the top 100 scalp clones. Because the treated cohort was small and had just a single nonresponder, larger studies are needed to establish links between baseline CD8+ expansion and response. Higher clonality and more expanded CD8+ clones were observed in lesional scalp than in normal scalp, particularly in alopecia totalis/universalis, a finding suggestive of antigenic drive. Unlike mouse skin, which is dominated by gammadelta T cells, normal human skin has resident alphabeta T cells that are also sequenced, and this complicates analysis of the scalp TCR repertoire. Shared TCR sequences between patients were less evident than in mice, which may be partly attributable to HLA diversity in the patient population. Many expanded lesional clones were found to persist in scalp and blood during tofacitinib treatment, and relapse after treatment cessation may be partly explained by this persistence.

This clone was recorded a few times. Its antigen is currently not known. No clone much larger than this one lies a single base away; base qualities are absent. The chain was built from TRBV29-1 and TRBJ2-2; 7 middle bases align to TRBD1. The sequences come from CD8+ T cells sorted from blood, collected at week 24, from a patient treated with tofacitinib. The clonotype was recovered from a human donor with alopecia areata. The DNA sequence reads TGCAGCGTTGAATGGTTCGCGGGTAGGGGGCAGGGGGAGCTGTTTTTT. It translates as CSVEWFAGRGQGELFF.